This T cell receptor beta chain was captured by sequencing in a study of blood T cell repertoires in COVID-19. For the study at large: Sites across the United States, Italy and Spain contributed samples from acute and convalescent COVID-19. PBMCs, B-cell-depleted T cells, or T cells provided the cDNA or gDNA that made up the material.

Repertoires were generated with immunoSEQ multiplex PCR, while TCRdb's copy carries only in-frame clones and drops some. The profile shows hundreds of thousands of clones, just over 85% of them singletons. The V and J ends lost 3 bases and 9 bases respectively, with 12 bases between them. This CDR3 has 13 amino acids. Germline lookup yields CDR1 LGHNT and CDR2 FRNRAP. Sample: peripheral blood. The rearrangement joins TRBV12-5 to TRBJ2-1; D is unclear. This receptor was taken from an elderly man with acute or convalescent COVID-19. The CDR3 nucleotides read TGTGCTAGTGGTTTAAAGCGCTTCGGTGAGCAGTTCTTC. This translates into CASGLKRFGEQFF.